Shown below are 20 T cell receptor beta chains from a single sample sequenced in a study of blood T cells in healthy people across ages. A second PCR, run for about 7 to 11 cycles, used a sample-barcoded 5' primer plus a J-beta primer mix. TCRdb fed the 5' RACE reads into MiXCR, producing one record per CDR3 protein. The sample consists of 870,000 or so distinct CDR3 sequences, about 30% of them appearing once. The material sequenced was blood. The receptors were sampled from a woman older than 75 in good health.

This clonotype was picked up a small number of times. CDR3 loop: CASSFYQGGKTEAFF. The CDR3 coding sequence is TGTGCCAGCAGCTTTTATCAGGGAGGGAAGACTGAAGCTTTCTTT. The chain is built from TRBV5-5 and TRBJ1-1; D possibly corresponds to TRBD1 (5 bases). With 2 bases removed from V and 5 bases from J, the gap between germline ends came to 16 bases. From germline, CDR1 is SGHKS and CDR2 YYEKEE (reference sequence). CDR3 length equals 15 residues. Full variable domain (rest looked up from reference TRBV5-5 and TRBJ1-1): DAGVTQSPTHLIKTRGQQVTLRCSPISGHKSVSWYQQVLGQGPQFIFQYYEKEERGRGNFPDRFSARQFPNYSSELNVNALLLGDSALYLCASSFYQGGKTEAFFGQGTRLTVV.

This clonotype has at least ten counts. This rearrangement joins TRBV29-1 to TRBJ2-7; 8 bases match TRBD1. V dropped 7 bases and J dropped 0; count of bases not matched to a gene: 5. Germline V CDR1 and CDR2: SQVTM, ANQGSEA. The length of the CDR3 is 13 residues. The CDR3 here is CSAETGVSYEQYF. CDR3 in DNA: TGCAGCGCCGAGACAGGGGTCTCCTACGAGCAGTACTTC.

For this clonotype: Possible read error: a much larger clone is one base away. The rearrangement links TRBV5-1 to TRBJ2-2; tentative D call: TRBD1 (6 bases). CDR1 and CDR2 from the germline V gene are SGHRS and YFSETQ. The CDR3 spans 14 residues. Trimming left V 4 bases short and J 5 bases short, with 12 bases between. For the CDR3, the DNA is TGCGCCAGCAGCGTTCCACAGGGAACCGGGGAGCTGTTTTTT. The encoded protein is CASSVPQGTGELFF.

V usage is TRBV30 and J usage is TRBJ2-1, with 12 nucleotides matching TRBD2. V lost 3 bases, J lost 5 bases, and 8 bases stayed unmatched. Looked up from germline, CDR1 is GTSNPN and CDR2 is SVGIG (reference sequence). This CDR3 spans 16 amino acids. The CDR3 reads CAWRVKTSGGNNEQFF. In nucleotides, the CDR3 is TGTGCCTGGAGAGTGAAGACTAGCGGGGGAAACAATGAGCAGTTCTTC.

This clonotype came up a few times. A much more abundant neighbour one base away suggests this may be a read error. The V and J genes are TRBV24-1 and TRBJ1-2; TRBD1 matches 9 bases. J gave up 8 bases and V 7 bases, and 10 bases lay outside the gene matches. CDR1 and CDR2 (germline): KGHDR, SFDVKD. CDR3 length: 14 residues. The CDR3 region has the DNA TGTGCCACCAGGGACCGGGACAGGGAGCGAGGCTACACCTTC. Its translation is CATRDRDRERGYTF.

This clonotype occurred a few times. The genes are TRBV6-5 and TRBJ2-3; 12 nucleotides align to TRBD2. V shed 7 bases and J 12 bases; nucleotides not matched to a gene: 8. This CDR3 spans 13 amino acids. Germline values: CDR1 MNHEY, CDR2 SVGAGI. The CDR3, as DNA: TGTGCCAGCATCAACCGACTAGCGGGGGCCCAGTATTTT. It translates to CASINRLAGAQYF.

The CDR3: CASSLGGQVFYEQYF. In DNA, the CDR3 is TGTGCCAGCAGCTTAGGGGGACAGGTGTTTTACGAGCAGTACTTC. V is TRBV11-2 and J is TRBJ2-5; TRBD1 aligns across 8 bases. Near its end, the DNA agrees better with TRBJ2-7, so the J call may be wrong. This CDR3 region has 15 residues. Germline CDR1 is SGHAT and CDR2 is FQNNGV.

This chain connects TRBV7-2 to TRBJ1-1; 7 bases are shared with TRBD1. Trimming cost V 7 bases and J 1 base; bases outside gene matches: 6. Germline V gene sequence: CDR1 SGHTA, CDR2 FQGNSA. This CDR3 is built from 14 residues. The CDR3 DNA follows: TGTGCCAGCAAACAGGGGTTGGGGAACACTGAAGCTTTCTTT. As protein: CASKQGLGNTEAFF.

This clonotype was observed at least ten times. The chain uses TRBV7-2 and TRBJ2-3; TRBD1 aligns across 10 bases. The length of the CDR3 is 12 residues. Trimming took 5 bases from V and 9 from J; bases not matched to a gene: 2. CDR1 is SGHTA and CDR2 is FQGNSA in the germline V gene. The CDR3 spells CASSPGQGTQYF. The CDR3 nucleotides read TGTGCCAGCAGCCCGGGACAGGGGACGCAGTATTTT.

Judged by abundance, this clonotype is large. As DNA, the CDR3 is TGCGCCAGCAGTGTATTTCCAGGGGTCTATAGCAATCAGCCCCAGCATTTT. Its translation: CASSVFPGVYSNQPQHF. The chain uses TRBV10-2 and TRBJ1-5; TRBD1 might be the D (6 bases). The length of the CDR3 is 17 residues. Germline assignment: CDR1 WSHSY and CDR2 SAAADI. Trimming took 4 bases from V and 0 from J, leaving 16 bases between them.

This clonotype turned up a few times. This chain connects TRBV7-9 to TRBJ2-1, with 10 nucleotides matching TRBD2. The CDR3 runs to 13 residues. The V and J ends lost 3 bases and 9 bases, in that order; junction bases with no gene match: 2. The germline gives CDR1 SEHNR, CDR2 FQNEAQ (reference sequence). The CDR3 loop reads CASSFIAGGEQFF. The CDR3 DNA follows: TGTGCCAGCAGCTTTATAGCGGGGGGTGAGCAGTTCTTC. Full variable domain (remainder filled in from reference TRBV7-9 and TRBJ2-1): DTGVSQNPRHKITKRGQNVTFRCDPISEHNRLYWYRQTLGQGPEFLTYFQNEAQLEKSRLLSDRFSAERPKGSFSTLEIQRTEQGDSAMYLCASSFIAGGEQFFGPGTRLTVL.

Concerning this clonotype itself: The junction shows a germline mismatch at one end, possibly a read error. V usage is TRBV6-1 and J usage is TRBJ2-5, with TRBD1 as a possible D gene (5 bases). The CDR3 length is 15 residues. Germline CDR1 and CDR2: MNHNS and SASEGT. The CDR3 reads CASNEGVGASEPQYF. In DNA, the CDR3 is TGTGCCAGCAATGAAGGGGTAGGAGCCTCAGAGCCCCAGTACTTC.

This clonotype came up a few times. J is TRBJ2-3 and V is TRBV7-2; 7 nucleotides line up with TRBD1. The germline V gene has CDR1 SGHTA and CDR2 FQGNSA. The CDR3 runs to 15 residues. V lost 3 bases and J lost 3; bases outside the gene matches: 6. CDR3 sequence reads: CASSLNRGLTDTQYF. The CDR3 bases are TGTGCCAGCAGCTTGAACAGGGGATTGACAGATACGCAGTATTTT.

CDR3 in DNA: TGTGCCAGCAGGGAGTCTGGGGGCACAGATACGCAGTATTTT. Translation: CASRESGGTDTQYF. The V gene is TRBV6-4, the J gene TRBJ2-3; no definite D call. Per the germline V gene, CDR1 is MRHNA and CDR2 is SNTAGT. CDR3 length: 14 residues. V was pared by 6 bases and J by 1 base, with 11 bases between.

Concerning this clonotype: This could be a read error, since a much larger clone is one nucleotide away. This sequence joins TRBV7-2 and TRBJ1-5, with 10 bases that match TRBD1. Germline V CDR1 and CDR2: SGHTA, FQGNSA. J gave up 3 bases and V 10 bases, and 9 bases lay outside the gene matches. The CDR3 covers 15 residues. The CDR3 here is CANSAGTGDNQPQHF. DNA of the CDR3: TGTGCCAACAGTGCCGGGACAGGGGACAATCAGCCCCAGCATTTT.

This clonotype was recorded at least ten times. The gene calls are TRBV29-1 and TRBJ1-2; D is perhaps TRBD1 (5 bases). The CDR3 is 12 residues long. Trimming left V 7 bases short and J 1 base short, with 10 bases between. Germline V lookup: CDR1 SQVTM, CDR2 ANQGSEA. The CDR3, as DNA: TGCAGCGCCGGCGACAGTAACTATGGCTACACCTTC. This translates into CSAGDSNYGYTF.

Comment on this clonotype: Since a much larger clone is just one base distant, this may be a read error. The chain couples TRBV4-3 to TRBJ1-4; D unresolved. Per germline, CDR1 LGHNA and CDR2 YSLEER. The CDR3 spans 15 residues. CDR3 coding DNA: TGCGCCAGCAGCCAAGAGGGCTCAACTAATGAAAAACTGTGTTTT. It codes for CASSQEGSTNEKLCF.

V gene TRBV5-1 combines with J gene TRBJ2-2, with 8 bases that match TRBD2. V shed 0 bases, J shed 4 bases, and the junction held 5 bases outside the gene matches. Germline values: CDR1 SGHRS, CDR2 YFSETQ. CDR3 length: 16 residues. The chain's CDR3 is CASSLASRGGTGELFF. Here the CDR3 DNA reads TGCGCCAGCAGCTTGGCCTCCCGGGGGGGCACCGGGGAGCTGTTTTTT.

This clonotype was seen ten or more times. The rearrangement links TRBV7-9 to TRBJ1-4, with D possibly TRBD1 on 6 matching bases. The V gene's germline CDR1 is SEHNR and CDR2 FQNEAQ (reference sequence). Trimming left V 5 bases short and J 3 bases short, with 13 bases between. This CDR3 is built from 15 residues. CDR3 residues: CASSATGTPNEKLFF. The CDR3 region has the DNA TGTGCCAGCAGCGCAACAGGGACGCCTAATGAAAAACTGTTTTTT.

There are a few counts of this clonotype. A much larger clone lies a single base off, so this may be a read error. This sequence joins TRBV7-9 and TRBJ1-2; D is uncertain. The CDR3 is made up of 14 amino acids. The V end lost 5 bases, the J end lost 8 bases, and 18 bases lay between the germline ends. Germline-derived CDR1 and CDR2 are SEHNR and FQNEAQ (reference sequence). CDR3 protein: CASSPVQSFGGYTF. The CDR3, as DNA: TGTGCCAGCAGCCCAGTACAGAGCTTCGGCGGCTACACCTTC.